The T cell receptor (beta chain) described here comes from a study of blood T cell repertoires in COVID-19. The wider study: There were acute and convalescent COVID-19 samples, and they came from the United States, Italy and Spain.

Trimming took 6 bases from V and 0 from J; bases not matched to a gene: 19. The germline V gene encodes CDR1 MNHEY and CDR2 SMNVEV (reference sequence). CDR3 size: 20 residues. In the authors' workflow: Reference gene primer amplification yielded estimated nucleated cell counts. TCRdb's table, derived via immunoSEQ multiplex PCR, lists solely in-frame clones and lacks some. V, J and clone size reflect that table, while D and trimming were determined from the DNA. This repertoire shows hundreds of thousands of clones, 82% found once; its top ten account for 4.7%. The material sequenced was peripheral blood. The receptor's source is a woman in her seventies with acute or convalescent COVID-19. The chain carries TRBV27 and TRBJ2-3; TRBD2 agrees at 9 bases. CDR3 region: CASRRNVGAGGGWSTDTQYF. As DNA, the CDR3 is TGTGCCAGCAGACGAAACGTTGGAGCGGGGGGCGGCTGGAGCACAGATACGCAGTATTTT.